The clone carrying this T cell receptor (beta chain) was counted many times. Its antigen is undetermined. The junction departs from germline at one end; a sequencing error may be responsible. This CDR3 has 14 residues. Looked up from germline, CDR1 is SEHNR and CDR2 is FQNEAQ (reference sequence). These data come from a study of early T cells in non-severe SARS-CoV-2 infection. Study summary: Chains stayed unpaired after sequencing of bulk RNA from unsorted whole blood.

TCRdb fed the 5' RACE reads into MiXCR, producing one record per CDR3 protein. The repertoire has about 30,000 distinct CDR3 sequences, roughly 4.5% of them found once; the top ten carry 5.5% to 7%. Findings and limits, study-wide: Anti-spike CD8 specificities were favored by VDJdb matching, whose results missed private and CD4 specificities.

The rearrangement uses TRBV7-9 and TRBJ2-7; D might be TRBD1 or TRBD2, each matching 5 bases. The source was whole blood, collected at baseline. The receptor was isolated from an adult who was a healthcare worker with PCR-confirmed SARS-CoV-2 infection or an uninfected control (not recorded which). This CDR3 is CANSLGDGPYEQYF. The CDR3 DNA is TGTGCCAACAGCTTAGGGGACGGGCCCTACGAGCAGTACTTC.